In its sample, the clone carrying this TCR beta chain was seen many times. As yet, its antigen is unknown. Between the trimmed V and J ends, which lost 1 base and 3 bases, there was a span of 12 bases. This CDR3 has 15 residues. Building the TCR beta libraries relied on iRepertoire HTBI primers, and CDR3 regions underwent Arm-PCR. TCRdb recomputed calls from the multiplex PCR reads with MiXCR, one row per CDR3 protein. The data contain roughly 700,000 distinct CDR3 sequences, about 30% of them singletons. Time point in this sample: persistent/refractory GD, antithyroid drugs over 5 years with positive TRAb. The TCR library was made from RNA extracted from PBMCs. These data originate in a study of regulatory T cells in long-lasting Graves disease. Study-wide findings and caveats: Relative to newly diagnosed Graves' patients, persistent ones had lower TCR diversity.

Sample: peripheral blood mononuclear cells (PBMCs), taken when the disease was refractory, from a patient treated with antithyroid drugs. This TCR was recovered from a female donor with Graves disease. The chain combines TRBV12-3 or TRBV12-4 with TRBJ1-1; D not resolved. This CDR3 is CASSLDARYYTEAFF. CDR3 DNA: TGTGCCAGCAGTTTAGACGCCAGGTACTACACTGAAGCTTTCTTT.